This T cell receptor (beta chain) was profiled in a study of liver allograft versus peripheral blood T cells. Whole-study context: Recipients' peripheral blood served as the comparator for T cell receptor repertoires in transplanted livers. Findings and limits, study-wide: There were reportedly differences between T cell receptor repertoires inside liver allografts and those in peripheral blood.

Germline CDR1 reads DFQATT; CDR2 reads SNEGSKA (reference sequence). V gave up 7 bases and J gave up 5 bases, with 15 bases separating them. The CDR3 spans 14 residues. As to this clonotype: What it recognizes is unknown.

TCRdb analysed the reads with MiXCR anew, one entry per CDR3 protein. The sample holds around 9,000 distinct CDR3 sequences; roughly 21% are singletons and the top ten take 5% to 6%. This rearrangement joins TRBV20-1 to TRBJ1-6, with TRBD1 as a possible D gene (5 bases). The source is a human patient who had a liver transplant. A share of the T cells may be of graft donor origin. The CDR3 region has the DNA TGCAGTGGGGGGTTCGACGTCAATAATTCACCCCTCCACTTT. This sequence encodes CSGGFDVNNSPLHF.